Sequencing of this T cell receptor (beta chain) was carried out in a study of T cells in Graves' hyperthyroidism and ophthalmopathy. V shed 5 bases, J shed 5 bases, and the junction held 11 bases outside the gene matches. Germline V lookup: CDR1 SQVTM, CDR2 ANQGSEA. The CDR3 is 14 amino acids. The investigators amplified TCR beta CDR3 regions from RNA transcripts. Using the HTBI primer set, a first-round RT-PCR was run on the TCR CDR3. TCRdb re-called the multiplex PCR reads through MiXCR, storing one row per CDR3 protein. The table records around 300,000 distinct CDR3 sequences, roughly 13% of them present only once. Notes on the study in general: With a median lead of roughly 6.2 months before onset, the model predicted ophthalmopathy. A model of 13 V-J features distinguished ophthalmopathy from stable hyperthyroidism.

This clonotype came up many times. What it binds is unknown. The sequenced sample was blood. The origin of this receptor is a woman aged 40 to 49 with Graves' hyperthyroidism. This chain links TRBV29-1 with TRBJ2-5, with TRBD1 matching over 7 bases. The CDR3 DNA reads TGCAGCGTTAAGACAGGGCCCTGGGAGGAGACCCAGTACTTC. Amino acids: CSVKTGPWEETQYF.